The 15 T cell receptor beta chains below were found in one sample sequenced in a study of response to subunit inactivated influenza vaccine. TCRdb ran MiXCR on the RT-PCR reads and lists one entry per CDR3 protein. The sample consists of roughly 160,000 distinct CDR3 sequences, around 11% of them appearing once. This sample comprised CD8+ T cells sorted from PBMCs, obtained 23 months after vaccination. These receptors all stem from a man aged 50 to 69 who received an inactivated influenza vaccine.

The table lists this clonotype with a few counts. The V gene is TRBV5-1, the J gene TRBJ2-3; 7 bases fit TRBD2. Germline V gene data show CDR1 as SGHRS and CDR2 as YFSETQ. CDR3 length equals 15 residues. Unmatched junction bases numbered 7, after V lost 4 bases and J lost 2 bases. The CDR3 nucleotides are TGCGCCAGCAGCCGGGGGGTTAGTTTCACAGATACGCAGTATTTT. It codes for CASSRGVSFTDTQYF.

This clonotype was seen a few times. The chain links TRBV7-9 to TRBJ2-7; 7 bases are shared with TRBD1. J lost 3 bases, V lost 6 bases, and 11 bases had no gene match. Germline V gene sequence: CDR1 SEHNR, CDR2 FQNEAQ (reference sequence). This CDR3 is 15 amino acids long. The CDR3 reads CASRSGGSPDYEQYF. The DNA of the CDR3 is TGTGCCAGCAGATCAGGGGGTAGTCCAGACTACGAGCAGTACTTC.

The chain is built from TRBV9 and TRBJ1-2; unclear D gene. The CDR3 length is 17 residues. Per germline, CDR1 SGDLS and CDR2 YYNGEE. V lost 7 bases and J 10 bases, leaving 32 bases between the germline ends. CDR3 loop: CASGGGSRTKGLADYTF. The CDR3 DNA reads as TGTGCCAGCGGTGGAGGCAGTAGAACGAAAGGGTTAGCGGACTACACCTTC.

In this sample, this clonotype turned up many times. The chain uses TRBV29-1 and TRBJ2-2; 9 positions agree with TRBD1. Germline CDR1 and CDR2: SQVTM and ANQGSEA. The V and J ends lost 8 bases and 5 bases, in that order; junction bases with no gene match: 6. CDR3 length: 13 amino acids. The CDR3 region has the DNA TGCAGCTCGTGGACAGGGGAGACCGGGGAGCTGTTTTTT. Amino acid sequence: CSSWTGETGELFF.

This clonotype has ten or more counts. J is TRBJ2-7 and V is TRBV20-1; 13 positions match TRBD2. Germline CDR1 and CDR2: DFQATT and SNEGSKA (reference sequence). Unmatched junction bases numbered 6, after V lost 6 bases and J lost 4 bases. The CDR3 runs 14 residues. CDR3 region: CSAHRLAGGYEQYF. CDR3 bases: TGCAGTGCCCACAGACTAGCGGGGGGTTACGAGCAGTACTTC.

V is TRBV7-9 and J is TRBJ2-7, with 7 positions matching TRBD1. This CDR3 contains 16 residues. Trimming cost V 1 base and J 4 bases; bases outside gene matches: 10. The germline V gene has CDR1 SEHNR and CDR2 FQNEAQ (reference sequence). CDR3 sequence (DNA): TGTGCCAGCAGCTTAGGAGGAGCAGGGGGTTCATACGAGCAGTACTTC. Protein product: CASSLGGAGGSYEQYF. Full variable domain (remainder filled in from reference TRBV7-9 and TRBJ2-7): DTGVSQNPRHKITKRGQNVTFRCDPISEHNRLYWYRQTLGQGPEFLTYFQNEAQLEKSRLLSDRFSAERPKGSFSTLEIQRTEQGDSAMYLCASSLGGAGGSYEQYFGPGTRLTVT.

In this sample, this clonotype turned up a few times. The germline gene is not matched at one end of the junction; a read error may be the cause. This rearrangement joins TRBV5-5 to TRBJ2-7; D assignment may be TRBD1 or TRBD2 (6 bases each). This CDR3 contains 14 residues. The germline gives CDR1 SGHKS, CDR2 YYEKEE (reference sequence). The CDR3 DNA reads as TGTGCCAGCAGCCCGGTGGGGGGCTCCGACGAGCAGTACTTC. Translated, it gives CASSPVGGSDEQYF.

The chain has TRBV3-1 and TRBJ2-7, with TRBD1 as a possible D gene (5 bases). Looked up from germline, CDR1 is LGHDT and CDR2 is YNNKEL (reference sequence). Deletions cut 3 bases from V and 7 bases from J, with 16 bases between. The length of the CDR3 is 14 residues. The CDR3 loop is CASSHSLAGWEQYF. The DNA of the CDR3 is TGTGCCAGCAGCCATTCCTTGGCAGGGTGGGAGCAGTACTTC.

This clonotype was seen a few times. The rearrangement uses TRBV4-3 and TRBJ2-7, with D perhaps matching TRBD2 (5 bases). Trimming shortened V by 3 bases and J by 3 bases, and 12 bases separated the two germline ends. The CDR3 is 14 residues long. From germline, CDR1 is LGHNA and CDR2 YSLEER. CDR3 region: CASSHYLGGYEQYF. CDR3 in DNA: TGCGCCAGCAGCCACTATTTAGGAGGCTACGAGCAGTACTTC.

This clonotype was seen more than once but under ten times. This chain links TRBV21-1 with TRBJ1-1. TRBV21-1 is classified as a pseudogene. The CDR3 is 15 amino acids. The CDR3: CASSKPGQRDTEAFF. CDR3 coding DNA: TGTGCCAGCAGCAAACCGGGACAGCGGGACACTGAAGCTTTCTTT.

The chain uses TRBV6-1 and TRBJ2-1; D may be TRBD2 (5 bases). Germline V gene data show CDR1 as MNHNS and CDR2 as SASEGT. V lost 8 bases and J 0 bases, leaving 8 bases between the germline ends. This CDR3 spans 13 amino acids. As DNA, the CDR3 is TGTGCCAGCGGAAGCGGCTCCTACAATGAGCAGTTCTTC. Protein: CASGSGSYNEQFF.

The CDR3 DNA reads TGCAGTGCTTGCCCGGGCCTCCTCTACGAGCAGTACTTC. It encodes CSACPGLLYEQYF. The chain couples TRBV20-1 to TRBJ2-7; D uncertain. This CDR3 comprises 13 residues. The V gene's germline CDR1 is DFQATT and CDR2 SNEGSKA (reference sequence). V was shortened by 5 bases and J by 3 bases, with 14 bases between the two germline ends.

The chain joins TRBV20-1 to TRBJ2-7; 7 bases match TRBD1. Germline CDR1 is DFQATT and CDR2 is SNEGSKA (reference sequence). J lost 0 bases, V lost 0 bases, and 2 bases had no gene match. This CDR3 contains 14 residues. CDR3 protein: CSAREDRSSYEQYF. In DNA form, the CDR3 reads TGCAGTGCTAGAGAGGACAGGTCCTCCTACGAGCAGTACTTC.

V gene TRBV2 combines with J gene TRBJ2-5; 7 positions match TRBD1. V was clipped by 6 bases and J by 1 base; unmatched bases: 5. The CDR3 totals 14 residues. Looked up from germline, CDR1 is SNHLY and CDR2 is FYNNEI. This chain's CDR3 is CASSPWTGQETQYF. The DNA of the CDR3 is TGTGCCAGCAGCCCGTGGACAGGCCAAGAGACCCAGTACTTC.

The chain uses TRBV28 and TRBJ2-3; 10 bases align to TRBD1. The ends lost 3 bases at V and 1 base at J; junction bases unmatched: 4. Germline CDR1 reads MDHEN; CDR2 reads SYDVKM. The CDR3 contains 16 residues. DNA for the CDR3: TGTGCCAGCAGTTTCCCGACAGGGGGCGGCACAGATACGCAGTATTTT. Residues: CASSFPTGGGTDTQYF.